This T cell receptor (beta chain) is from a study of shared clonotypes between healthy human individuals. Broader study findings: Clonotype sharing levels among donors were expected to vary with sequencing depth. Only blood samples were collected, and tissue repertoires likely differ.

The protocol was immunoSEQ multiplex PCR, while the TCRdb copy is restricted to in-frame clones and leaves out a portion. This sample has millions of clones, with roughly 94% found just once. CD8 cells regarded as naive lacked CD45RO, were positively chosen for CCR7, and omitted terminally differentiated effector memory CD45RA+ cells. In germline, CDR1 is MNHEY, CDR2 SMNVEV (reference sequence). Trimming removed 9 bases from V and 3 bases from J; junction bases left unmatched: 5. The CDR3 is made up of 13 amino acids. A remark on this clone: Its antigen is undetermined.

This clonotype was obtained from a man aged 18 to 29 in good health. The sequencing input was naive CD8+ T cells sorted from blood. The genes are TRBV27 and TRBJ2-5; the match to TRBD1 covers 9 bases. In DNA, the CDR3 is TGTGCCAGTTGGGACAGGGTAGAAGAGACCCAGTACTTC. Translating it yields CASWDRVEETQYF.